This passage covers 16 T cell receptor beta chains from one sample sequenced in a study of identical twins listed by TCRdb under 2016. Library preparation used 5' RACE. The sequencer listed for this sample is Illumina HiSeq 2000. TCRdb applied fastp at Q25 and MiXCR to the public reads, then kept only in-frame beta chains. Rows with one shared CDR3 protein collapse into an entry with the most common genes and DNA. The sample table records roughly 1.6 million distinct CDR3 sequences; about 31% of these occur just once. The biggest ten clones account for more than 0.25% of the sample. The sequencing input was cord blood. The receptors derive from a newborn girl in good health.

The gene calls are TRBV6-1 and TRBJ1-1, with D possibly matching TRBD1 (5 bases). Germline CDR1 and CDR2: MNHNS and SASEGT. V lost 7 bases and J lost 1, with 10 bases in between. The CDR3 sequence is 13 residues long. The CDR3 loop is CASNWQGNTEAFF. The CDR3 nucleotides are TGTGCCAGCAACTGGCAGGGGAACACTGAAGCTTTCTTT.

The J gene is TRBJ1-4, the V gene TRBV7-9; D remains unclear. Trimming left V 5 bases short and J 8 bases short, with 12 bases between. The germline V gene encodes CDR1 SEHNR and CDR2 FQNEAQ (reference sequence). The length of the CDR3 is 13 residues. The CDR3 region is CASSPRLTEKLFF. In DNA form, the CDR3 reads TGTGCCAGCAGCCCGCGATTAACCGAAAAACTGTTTTTT.

This clonotype was detected only a few times. The chain recombines TRBV5-8 with TRBJ2-3, with a possible D match to TRBD2 (6 bases). The CDR3 length is 16 residues. V was cut by 4 bases and J by 0 bases, with 15 bases left in between. Germline loops: CDR1 SGHTS, CDR2 YDEGEE. The CDR3 DNA follows: TGTGCCAGCAGCCGAAGACTAGTCTCTAGCACAGATACGCAGTATTTT. This codes for CASSRRLVSSTDTQYF.

The sample holds a few counts of this clonotype. The chain recombines TRBV14 with TRBJ2-3; D remains unclear. Trimming took off 0 bases at V and 6 bases at J, with 7 bases between the two ends. The length of the CDR3 is 13 residues. Germline-derived CDR1 and CDR2 are SGHDN and FVKESK. The CDR3 nucleotides are TGTGCCAGCAGCCAAGATCCCGTGGATACGCAGTATTTT. Protein: CASSQDPVDTQYF.

The V call is TRBV7-8, the J call TRBJ2-3; tentative D call: TRBD1 (5 bases). V was clipped by 8 bases and J by 4 bases, with 10 bases between them. The CDR3 runs to 12 residues. Germline V lookup: CDR1 SGHVS, CDR2 FQNEAQ. The CDR3 loop is CASQGPADTQYF. The CDR3 nucleotides are TGTGCCAGCCAGGGTCCTGCAGATACGCAGTATTTT.

This clonotype was observed a few times. The chain employs TRBV5-1 and TRBJ2-1, with 12 bases fitting TRBD2. J was trimmed by 5 bases and V by 3 bases; bases with no gene match: 6. The CDR3 is 16 residues long. Germline CDR1 and CDR2: SGHRS and YFSETQ. The CDR3 DNA reads as TGCGCCAGCAGCTCCAGACTAGCGGGGGCTCACAATGAGCAGTTCTTC. Amino acid sequence: CASSSRLAGAHNEQFF.

Only a few counts were recorded for this clonotype. The chain recombines TRBV24-1 with TRBJ2-1; a weak D match, TRBD2 (6 bases). The end of the DNA fits TRBJ2-7 better, so the J call may be wrong. The CDR3 covers 13 residues. The germline V gene encodes CDR1 KGHDR and CDR2 SFDVKD. DNA for the CDR3: TGTGCCACCAGTGGGGGGACTTACAATGAGCAGTACTTC. Encoded protein: CATSGGTYNEQYF.

The rearrangement links TRBV28 to TRBJ1-6; a possible D gene is TRBD1 (5 bases). CDR1 MDHEN and CDR2 SYDVKM come from the germline V gene. This CDR3 is 15 amino acids long. V was cut by 2 bases and J by 14 bases, with 19 bases left in between. The CDR3 DNA reads TGTGCCAGCAGTTTACTGGGACGGGGGAATTCGGCCCTCCACTTT. Translating it yields CASSLLGRGNSALHF.

This chain's CDR3 is CASSLVKTSSTDTQYF. Here the CDR3 DNA reads TGCGCCAGCAGCTTGGTGAAGACTAGTAGCACAGATACGCAGTATTTT. This chain connects TRBV5-1 to TRBJ2-3, with D maybe TRBD2 (6 bases). Germline V gives CDR1 SGHRS, CDR2 YFSETQ. The ends were cut back, 0 bases at V and 0 bases at J, with 11 bases in the middle. CDR3 length: 16 residues.

V is TRBV10-3 and J is TRBJ2-1; D may correspond to TRBD1 or TRBD2 (6 bases each). CDR1 is ENHRY and CDR2 is SYGVKD in the germline V gene. The CDR3 has 15 residues. V was pared by 5 bases and J by 7 bases, with 18 bases between. CDR3 coding DNA: TGTGCCATCAGTCAACAGGGAGGCGGTTTTAATGAGCAGTTCTTC. Translating it yields CAISQQGGGFNEQFF.

This clonotype was picked up a small number of times. The chain is built from TRBV10-3 and TRBJ1-2; no clear D gene. Germline assignment: CDR1 ENHRY and CDR2 SYGVKD. This CDR3 spans 15 amino acids. V lost 0 bases, J lost 3 bases, and 11 bases lay in between. CDR3 DNA: TGTGCCATCAGTGAGTCGATTAGGAGGGACTATGGCTACACCTTC. It translates to CAISESIRRDYGYTF.

The gene calls are TRBV20-1 and TRBJ2-3; 7 positions agree with TRBD2. The CDR3 has 16 residues. Trimming at V came to 3 bases and at J to 5 bases, leaving 14 bases not matched to a gene. Germline V gives CDR1 DFQATT, CDR2 SNEGSKA (reference sequence). CDR3 residues: CSASGRPAGSGDTQYF. The CDR3 DNA reads TGCAGTGCTAGCGGCCGACCAGCGGGATCGGGAGATACGCAGTATTTT.

The CDR3 sequence is CASSKNPSTSFGEQFF. CDR3 nucleotide sequence: TGTGCCAGCAGCAAGAATCCCTCGACTAGTTTTGGTGAGCAGTTCTTC. This chain joins TRBV2 and TRBJ2-1; the D gene is possibly TRBD2 (6 bases). Trimming took off 6 bases at V and 9 bases at J, with 24 bases between the two ends. Per the germline V gene, CDR1 is SNHLY and CDR2 is FYNNEI. The CDR3 totals 16 residues.

The chain is built from TRBV20-1 and TRBJ2-7; D may be TRBD1 or TRBD2 (5 bases each). V was trimmed by 7 bases and J by 4 bases, leaving 17 bases between them. The CDR3 contains 13 residues. Germline lookup yields CDR1 DFQATT and CDR2 SNEGSKA (reference sequence). The CDR3 DNA reads TGCAGTGGAGGGAGAGGGGTAGGTTACGAGCAGTACTTC. Protein: CSGGRGVGYEQYF.

This rearrangement joins TRBV12-3 or TRBV12-4 to TRBJ2-5; D may be TRBD2 (6 bases). This CDR3 has 14 amino acids. Trimming pared 2 bases from V and 4 bases from J, leaving 11 bases between. The CDR3 spells CASSLSGVPETQYF. Written as DNA, the CDR3 is TGTGCCAGCAGTTTATCGGGGGTTCCAGAGACCCAGTACTTC.

The V and J genes are TRBV4-1 and TRBJ1-1, with 7 bases aligning to TRBD1. Germline lookup yields CDR1 MGHRA and CDR2 YSYEKL. V lost 1 base to trimming and J lost 0 bases; unmatched junction nucleotides: 5. The CDR3 length is 16 residues. The CDR3 region is CASSQARGRMNTEAFF. The CDR3 DNA sequence: TGCGCCAGCAGCCAAGCTAGGGGGCGCATGAACACTGAAGCTTTCTTT.